This TCR beta chain was identified during a study of blood T cell repertoires in COVID-19. Study-level information: Sources were T cells, B-cell-depleted T cells, or PBMCs; the material itself was cDNA or gDNA.

Original methodology: Reference gene primer amplification gave estimated nucleated cell counts. Data came from immunoSEQ multiplex PCR; TCRdb stores just in-frame clones and leaves some out. V and J calls and clone size are those listed in that table; D and trimming were worked out from the DNA. The sample has about half a million clones, about 91% seen once. V was pared by 2 bases and J by 3 bases, with 15 bases of the junction left unmatched. Germline CDR1 and CDR2: SGHNT and YENEEA. This CDR3 is built from 18 residues. This clonotype originated in a man in his late teens or twenties with COVID-19, enrolled during active disease. Sequencing was done on a sample of peripheral blood. V usage is TRBV11-3 and J usage is TRBJ2-5; TRBD1 matches at 7 bases. In DNA form, the CDR3 reads TGTGCCAGCAGCTTACTCGGGCCCCCAGGGGGTCCAAAAGAGACCCAGTACTTC. It yields the protein CASSLLGPPGGPKETQYF.